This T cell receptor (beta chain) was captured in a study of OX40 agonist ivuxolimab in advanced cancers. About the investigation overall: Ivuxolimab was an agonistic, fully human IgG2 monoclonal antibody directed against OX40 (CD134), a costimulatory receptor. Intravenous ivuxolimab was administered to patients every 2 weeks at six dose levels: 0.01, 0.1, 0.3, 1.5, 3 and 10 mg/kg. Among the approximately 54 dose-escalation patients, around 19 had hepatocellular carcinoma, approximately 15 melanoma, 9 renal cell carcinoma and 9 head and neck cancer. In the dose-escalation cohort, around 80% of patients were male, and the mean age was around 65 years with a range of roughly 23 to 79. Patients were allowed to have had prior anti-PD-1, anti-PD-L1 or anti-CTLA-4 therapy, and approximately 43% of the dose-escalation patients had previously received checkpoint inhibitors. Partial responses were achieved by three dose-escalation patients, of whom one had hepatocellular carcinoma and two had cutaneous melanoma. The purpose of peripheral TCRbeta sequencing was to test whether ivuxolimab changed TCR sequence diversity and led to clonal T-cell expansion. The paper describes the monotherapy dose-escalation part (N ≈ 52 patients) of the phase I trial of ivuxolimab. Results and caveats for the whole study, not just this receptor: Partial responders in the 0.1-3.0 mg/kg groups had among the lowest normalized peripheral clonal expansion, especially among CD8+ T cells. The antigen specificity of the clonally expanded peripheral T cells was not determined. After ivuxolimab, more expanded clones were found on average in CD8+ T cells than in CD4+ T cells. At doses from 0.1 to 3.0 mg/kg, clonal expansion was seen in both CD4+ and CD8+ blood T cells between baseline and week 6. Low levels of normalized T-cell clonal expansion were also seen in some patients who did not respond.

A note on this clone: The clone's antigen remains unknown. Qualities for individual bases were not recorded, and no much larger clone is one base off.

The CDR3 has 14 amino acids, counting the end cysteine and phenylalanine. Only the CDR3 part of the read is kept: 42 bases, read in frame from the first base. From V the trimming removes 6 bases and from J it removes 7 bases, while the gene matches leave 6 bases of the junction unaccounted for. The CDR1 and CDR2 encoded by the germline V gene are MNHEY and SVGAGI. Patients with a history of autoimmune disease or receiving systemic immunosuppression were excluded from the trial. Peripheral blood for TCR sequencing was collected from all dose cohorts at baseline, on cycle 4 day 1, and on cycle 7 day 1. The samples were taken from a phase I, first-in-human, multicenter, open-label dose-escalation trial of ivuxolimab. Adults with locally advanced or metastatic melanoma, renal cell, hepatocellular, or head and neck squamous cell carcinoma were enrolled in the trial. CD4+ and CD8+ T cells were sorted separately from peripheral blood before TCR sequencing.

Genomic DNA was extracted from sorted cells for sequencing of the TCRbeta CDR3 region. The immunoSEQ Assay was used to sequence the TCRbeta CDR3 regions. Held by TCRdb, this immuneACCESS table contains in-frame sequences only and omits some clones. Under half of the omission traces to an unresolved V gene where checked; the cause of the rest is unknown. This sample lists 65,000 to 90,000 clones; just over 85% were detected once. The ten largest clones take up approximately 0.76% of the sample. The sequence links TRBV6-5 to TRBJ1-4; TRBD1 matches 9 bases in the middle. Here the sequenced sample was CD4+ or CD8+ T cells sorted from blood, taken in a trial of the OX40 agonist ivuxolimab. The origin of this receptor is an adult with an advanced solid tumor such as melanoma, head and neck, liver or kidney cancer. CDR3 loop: CASSRGQGGEKLFF. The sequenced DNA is TGTGCCAGCAGCCGGGGACAGGGAGGTGAAAAACTGTTTTTT.